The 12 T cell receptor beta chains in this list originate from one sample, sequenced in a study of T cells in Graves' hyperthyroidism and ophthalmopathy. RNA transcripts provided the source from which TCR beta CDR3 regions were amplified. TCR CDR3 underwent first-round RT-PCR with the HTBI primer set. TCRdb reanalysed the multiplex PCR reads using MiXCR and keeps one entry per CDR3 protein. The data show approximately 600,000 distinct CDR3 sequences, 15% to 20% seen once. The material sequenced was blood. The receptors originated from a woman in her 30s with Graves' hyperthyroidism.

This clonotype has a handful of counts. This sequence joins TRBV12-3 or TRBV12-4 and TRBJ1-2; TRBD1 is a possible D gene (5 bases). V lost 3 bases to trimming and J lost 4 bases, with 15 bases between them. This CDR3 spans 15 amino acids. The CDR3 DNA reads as TGTGCCAGCAGTTTGGGTCAGGGAGTTGGCTATGGCTACACCTTC. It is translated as CASSLGQGVGYGYTF.

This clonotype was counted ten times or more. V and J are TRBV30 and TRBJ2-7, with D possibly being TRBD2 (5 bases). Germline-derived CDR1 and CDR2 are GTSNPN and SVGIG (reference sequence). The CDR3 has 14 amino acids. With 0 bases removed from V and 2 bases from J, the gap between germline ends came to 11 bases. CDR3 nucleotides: TGTGCCTGGAGTGTACGGGGATCGACCTACGAGCAGTACTTC. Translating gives CAWSVRGSTYEQYF.

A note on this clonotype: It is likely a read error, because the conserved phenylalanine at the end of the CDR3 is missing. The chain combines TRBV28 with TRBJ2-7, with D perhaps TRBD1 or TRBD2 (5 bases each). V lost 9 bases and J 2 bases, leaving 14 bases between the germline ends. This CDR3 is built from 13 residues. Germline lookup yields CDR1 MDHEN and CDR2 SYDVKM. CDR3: CASTEGPPYEQYL. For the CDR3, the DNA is TGTGCCAGTACCGAGGGGCCCCCCTACGAGCAGTACCTC.

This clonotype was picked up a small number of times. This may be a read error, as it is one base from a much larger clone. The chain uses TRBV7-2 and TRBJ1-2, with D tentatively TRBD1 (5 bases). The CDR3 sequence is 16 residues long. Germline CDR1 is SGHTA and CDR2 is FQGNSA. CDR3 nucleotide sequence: TGTGCCAGCGGCTTAGATGGCCACAGGCAAAACTATGGCTACACCTTC. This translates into CASGLDGHRQNYGYTF.

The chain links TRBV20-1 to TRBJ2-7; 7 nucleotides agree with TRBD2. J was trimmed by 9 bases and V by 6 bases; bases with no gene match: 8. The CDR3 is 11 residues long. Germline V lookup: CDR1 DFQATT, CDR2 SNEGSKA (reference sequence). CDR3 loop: CSAGGTSRQYF. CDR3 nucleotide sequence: TGCAGTGCGGGGGGGACCAGTAGGCAGTACTTC.

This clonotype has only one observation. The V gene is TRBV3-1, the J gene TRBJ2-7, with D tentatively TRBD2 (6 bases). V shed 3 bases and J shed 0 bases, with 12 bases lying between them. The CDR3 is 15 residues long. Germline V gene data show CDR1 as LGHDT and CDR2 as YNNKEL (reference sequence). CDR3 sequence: CASSHLASISYEQYF. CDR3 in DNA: TGTGCCAGCAGCCACCTAGCGTCTATCTCCTACGAGCAGTACTTC.

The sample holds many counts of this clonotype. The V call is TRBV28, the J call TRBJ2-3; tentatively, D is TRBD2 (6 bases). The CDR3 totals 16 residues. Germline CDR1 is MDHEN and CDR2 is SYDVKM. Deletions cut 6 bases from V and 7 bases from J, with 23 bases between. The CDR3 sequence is CASRPPGTVGWYTQYF. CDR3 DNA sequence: TGTGCCAGCAGGCCACCCGGGACTGTCGGCTGGTATACGCAGTATTTT.

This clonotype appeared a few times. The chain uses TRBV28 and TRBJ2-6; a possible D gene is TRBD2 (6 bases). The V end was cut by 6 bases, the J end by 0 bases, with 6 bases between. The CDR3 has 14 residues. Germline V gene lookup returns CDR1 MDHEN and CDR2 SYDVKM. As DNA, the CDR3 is TGTGCCAGCAGACTAGCCTCTGGGGCCAACGTCCTGACTTTC. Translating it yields CASRLASGANVLTF.

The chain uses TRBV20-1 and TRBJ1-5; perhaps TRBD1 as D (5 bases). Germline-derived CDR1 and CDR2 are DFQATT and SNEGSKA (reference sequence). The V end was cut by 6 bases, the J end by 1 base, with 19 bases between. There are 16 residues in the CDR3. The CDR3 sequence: CSATPAGGISNQPQHF. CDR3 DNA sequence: TGCAGTGCCACCCCTGCGGGGGGGATCAGCAATCAGCCCCAGCATTTT.

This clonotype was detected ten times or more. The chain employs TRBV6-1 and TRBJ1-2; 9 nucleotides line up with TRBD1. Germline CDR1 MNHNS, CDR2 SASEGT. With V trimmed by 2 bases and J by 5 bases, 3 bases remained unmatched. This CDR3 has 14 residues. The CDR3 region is CASSENRGRYGYTF. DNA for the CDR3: TGTGCCAGCAGTGAAAACAGGGGGCGGTATGGCTACACCTTC.

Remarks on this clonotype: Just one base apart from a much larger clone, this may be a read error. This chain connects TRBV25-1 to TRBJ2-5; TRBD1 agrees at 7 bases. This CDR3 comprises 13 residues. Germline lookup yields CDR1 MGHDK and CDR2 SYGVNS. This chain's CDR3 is CASRPGQQETQHF. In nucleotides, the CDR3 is TGTGCCAGCAGACCGGGACAGCAAGAGACCCAGCACTTC.

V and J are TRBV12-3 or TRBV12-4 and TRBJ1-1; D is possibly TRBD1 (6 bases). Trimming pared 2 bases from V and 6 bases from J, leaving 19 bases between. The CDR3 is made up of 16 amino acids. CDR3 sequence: CASSLNSGKGEPEAFF. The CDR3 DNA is TGTGCCAGCAGTTTAAATTCGGGCAAGGGGGAGCCTGAAGCTTTCTTT.